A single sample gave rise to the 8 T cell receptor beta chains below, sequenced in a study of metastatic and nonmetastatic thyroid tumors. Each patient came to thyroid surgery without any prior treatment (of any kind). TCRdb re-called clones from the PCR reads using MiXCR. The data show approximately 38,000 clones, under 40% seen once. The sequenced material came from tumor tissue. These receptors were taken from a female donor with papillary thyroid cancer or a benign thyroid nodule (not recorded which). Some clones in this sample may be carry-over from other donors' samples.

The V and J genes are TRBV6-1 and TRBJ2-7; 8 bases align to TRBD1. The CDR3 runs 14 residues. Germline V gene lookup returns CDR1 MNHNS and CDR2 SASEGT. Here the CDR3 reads CASNPGTGAYDQYV. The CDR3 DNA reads TGTGCCAGCAACCCGGGGACAGGAGCCTACGACCAGTACGTC.

The CDR3 DNA sequence: TGTGCCAGCAGCCCCCGGACAGGGGGAATTTCACCCCTCCACTTT. It codes for CASSPRTGGISPLHF. V usage is TRBV9 and J usage is TRBJ1-6; 10 positions match TRBD1. The germline V gene has CDR1 SGDLS and CDR2 YYNGEE. V lost 4 bases, J lost 9 bases, and 7 bases stayed unmatched. The CDR3 is made up of 15 amino acids. Together with reference TRBV9 and TRBJ1-6, the CDR3 gives the full variable domain: DSGVTQTPKHLITATGQRVTLRCSPRSGDLSVYWYQQSLDQGLQFLIQYYNGEERAKGNILERFSAQQFPDLHSELNLSSLELGDSALYFCASSPRTGGISPLHFGNGTRLTVT.

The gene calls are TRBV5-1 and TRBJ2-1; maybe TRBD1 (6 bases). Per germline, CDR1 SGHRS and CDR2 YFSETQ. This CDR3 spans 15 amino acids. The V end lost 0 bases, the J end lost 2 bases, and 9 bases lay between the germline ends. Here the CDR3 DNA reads TGCGCCAGCAGCTTGGGACAGGCCCCCTACAATGAGCAGTTCTTC. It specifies CASSLGQAPYNEQFF.

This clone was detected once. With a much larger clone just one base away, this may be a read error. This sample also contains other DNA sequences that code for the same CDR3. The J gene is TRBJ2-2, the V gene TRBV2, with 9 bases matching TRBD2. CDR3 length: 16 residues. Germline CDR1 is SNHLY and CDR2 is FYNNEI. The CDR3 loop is CASRISSGSGTGELFF. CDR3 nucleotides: TGTGCCAGCAGGATAAGTAGCGGGAGTGGCACCGGGGAGTTGTTTTTT.

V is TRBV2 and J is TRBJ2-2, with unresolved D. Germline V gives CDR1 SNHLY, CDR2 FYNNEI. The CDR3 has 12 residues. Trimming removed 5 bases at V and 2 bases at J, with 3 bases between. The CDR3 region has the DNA TGTGCCAGCAGTCGTAACACCGGGGAGCTGTTTTTT. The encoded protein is CASSRNTGELFF.

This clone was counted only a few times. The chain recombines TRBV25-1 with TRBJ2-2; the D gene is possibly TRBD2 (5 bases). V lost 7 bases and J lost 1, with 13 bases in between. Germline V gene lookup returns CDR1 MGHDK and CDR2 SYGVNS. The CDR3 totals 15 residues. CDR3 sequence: CASTAQRGNTGELFF. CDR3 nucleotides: TGTGCCAGCACAGCCCAACGGGGGAACACCGGGGAGCTGTTTTTT.

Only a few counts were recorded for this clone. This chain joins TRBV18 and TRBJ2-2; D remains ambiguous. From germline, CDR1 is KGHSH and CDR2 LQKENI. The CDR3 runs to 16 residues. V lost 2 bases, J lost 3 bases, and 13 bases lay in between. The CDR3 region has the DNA TGTGCCAGCTCACCATTCGAGAATGGGGACACCGGGGAGCTGTTTTTT. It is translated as CASSPFENGDTGELFF.

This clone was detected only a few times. In nucleotides, the CDR3 is TGTGCCAGCAGCTTAGCGTTGGCGAGCACAGATACGCAGTATTTT. Protein: CASSLALASTDTQYF. This chain connects TRBV7-6 to TRBJ2-3; D ambiguous. CDR1 and CDR2 (germline): SGHVS, FNYEAQ. CDR3 length equals 15 residues. V dropped 0 bases and J dropped 0 bases, with 7 bases sitting between them.